This TCR beta chain derives from a study of blood T cell repertoires in COVID-19. This CDR3 has 14 amino acids. CDR1 and CDR2 from the germline V gene are MNHEY and SVGAGI. V dropped 6 bases and J dropped 1 base, with 12 bases sitting between them. Libraries were prepared by immunoSEQ multiplex PCR; TCRdb keeps only in-frame clonotypes and omits some of them. Of around 200,000 clones listed, about nine tenths are singletons. The chain has TRBV6-5 and TRBJ1-2; no reliable D call. The clonotype was recovered from a man older than 75 with acute or convalescent COVID-19. Sequencing was performed on peripheral blood. Here the CDR3 reads CASSVGVLNYGYTF. The CDR3 DNA reads TGTGCCAGCAGCGTGGGAGTTCTTAACTATGGCTACACCTTC.